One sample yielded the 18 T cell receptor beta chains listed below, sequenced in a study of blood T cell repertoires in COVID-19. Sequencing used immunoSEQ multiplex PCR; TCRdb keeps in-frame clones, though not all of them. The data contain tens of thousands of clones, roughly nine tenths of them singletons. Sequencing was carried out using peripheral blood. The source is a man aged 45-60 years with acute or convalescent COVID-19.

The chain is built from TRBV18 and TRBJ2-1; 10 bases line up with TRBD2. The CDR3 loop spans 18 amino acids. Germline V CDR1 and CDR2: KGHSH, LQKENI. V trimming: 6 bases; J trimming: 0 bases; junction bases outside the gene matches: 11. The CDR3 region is CASSSLAGVGSSYNEQFF. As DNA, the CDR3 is TGTGCCAGCTCGTCCCTAGCGGGAGTGGGTAGCTCCTACAATGAGCAGTTCTTC.

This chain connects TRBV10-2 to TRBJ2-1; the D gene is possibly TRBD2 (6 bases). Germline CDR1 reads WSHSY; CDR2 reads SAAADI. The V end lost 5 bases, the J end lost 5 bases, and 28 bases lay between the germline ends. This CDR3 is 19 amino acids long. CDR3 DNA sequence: TGCGCCAGCAGTCCCCCCGGGGGAGGCGGGCTAGGGGAGGACAATGAGCAGTTCTTC. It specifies CASSPPGGGGLGEDNEQFF.

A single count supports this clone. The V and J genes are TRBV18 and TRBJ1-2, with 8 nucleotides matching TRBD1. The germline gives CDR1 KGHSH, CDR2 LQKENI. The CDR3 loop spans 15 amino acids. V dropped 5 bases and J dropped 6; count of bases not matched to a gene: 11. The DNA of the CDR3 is TGTGCCAGCTCAGCACTTGGACAGGGAGAAAATGGCTACACCTTC. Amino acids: CASSALGQGENGYTF.

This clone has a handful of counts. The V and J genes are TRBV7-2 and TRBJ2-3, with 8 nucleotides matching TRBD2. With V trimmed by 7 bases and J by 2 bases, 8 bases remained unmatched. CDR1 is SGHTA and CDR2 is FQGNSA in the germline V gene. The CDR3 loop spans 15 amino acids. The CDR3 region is CASTPGGGATDTQYF. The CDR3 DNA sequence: TGTGCCAGCACCCCCGGGGGGGGCGCCACAGATACGCAGTATTTT.

CDR3 sequence reads: CASSYSPAWPQHF. The DNA for the CDR3 is TGTGCCAGCAGTTATTCTCCTGCGTGGCCCCAGCATTTT. The chain joins TRBV6-5 to TRBJ1-5; D unresolved. Germline CDR1 reads MNHEY; CDR2 reads SVGAGI. Trimming removed 3 bases from V and 9 bases from J, with 12 bases in between. The CDR3 runs to 13 residues.

The CDR3 sequence: CASSSGPGGEAFF. CDR3 bases: TGTGCCAGCAGTTCGGGGCCCGGGGGGGAAGCTTTCTTT. The gene calls are TRBV6-5 and TRBJ1-1, with D perhaps matching TRBD1 (5 bases). This CDR3 is 13 amino acids long. Germline V gene lookup returns CDR1 MNHEY and CDR2 SVGAGI. Trimming shortened V by 4 bases and J by 8 bases, and 14 bases separated the two germline ends.

The CDR3 here is CASSEKGTGGYEQYV. The CDR3 DNA follows: TGTGCCAGCAGTGAAAAAGGGACGGGGGGCTACGAGCAGTACGTC. This chain uses TRBV6-1 with TRBJ2-7; 7 nucleotides match TRBD2. CDR1 is MNHNS, CDR2 SASEGT, per germline. The CDR3 runs to 15 residues. The J segment lost 3 bases and the V segment lost 2 bases, leaving 7 bases of the junction unmatched.

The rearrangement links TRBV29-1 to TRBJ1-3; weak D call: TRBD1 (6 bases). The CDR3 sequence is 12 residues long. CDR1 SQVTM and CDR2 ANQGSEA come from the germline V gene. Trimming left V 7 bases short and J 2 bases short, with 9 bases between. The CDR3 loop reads CSASGAGNTIYF. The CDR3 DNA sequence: TGCAGCGCTTCAGGGGCTGGAAACACCATATATTTT.

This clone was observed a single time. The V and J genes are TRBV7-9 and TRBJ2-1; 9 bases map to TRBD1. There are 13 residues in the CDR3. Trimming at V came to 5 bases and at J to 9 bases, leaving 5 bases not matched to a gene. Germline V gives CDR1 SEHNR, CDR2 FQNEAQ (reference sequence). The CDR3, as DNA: TGTGCCAGCAGCCATAGGGACAGGGTTGAGCAGTTCTTC. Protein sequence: CASSHRDRVEQFF.

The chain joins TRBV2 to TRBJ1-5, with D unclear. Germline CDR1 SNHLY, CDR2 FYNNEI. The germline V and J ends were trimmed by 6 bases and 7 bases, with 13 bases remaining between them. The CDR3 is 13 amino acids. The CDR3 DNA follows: TGTGCCAGCAGCGGCATACAGCCCCAGCCCCAGCATTTT. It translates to CASSGIQPQPQHF.

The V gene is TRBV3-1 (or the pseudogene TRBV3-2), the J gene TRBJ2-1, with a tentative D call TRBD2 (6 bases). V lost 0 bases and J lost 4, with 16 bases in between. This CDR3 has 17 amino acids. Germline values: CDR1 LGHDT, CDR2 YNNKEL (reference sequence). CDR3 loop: CASSQDAPAGTYNEQFF. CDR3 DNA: TGTGCCAGCAGCCAAGACGCCCCTGCGGGAACTTACAATGAGCAGTTCTTC.

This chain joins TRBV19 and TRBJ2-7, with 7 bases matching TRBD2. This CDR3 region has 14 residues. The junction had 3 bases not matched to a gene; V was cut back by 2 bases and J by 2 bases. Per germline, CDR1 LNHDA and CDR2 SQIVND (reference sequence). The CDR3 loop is CASSIRGETYEQYF. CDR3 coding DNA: TGTGCCAGTAGTATACGGGGGGAAACCTACGAGCAGTACTTC.

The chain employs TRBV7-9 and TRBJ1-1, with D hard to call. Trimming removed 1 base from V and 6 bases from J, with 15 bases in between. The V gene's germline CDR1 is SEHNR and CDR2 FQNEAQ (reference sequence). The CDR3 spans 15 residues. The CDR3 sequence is CASSLGAVGEAEAFF. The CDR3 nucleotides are TGTGCCAGCAGCTTAGGAGCGGTCGGGGAAGCTGAAGCTTTCTTT.

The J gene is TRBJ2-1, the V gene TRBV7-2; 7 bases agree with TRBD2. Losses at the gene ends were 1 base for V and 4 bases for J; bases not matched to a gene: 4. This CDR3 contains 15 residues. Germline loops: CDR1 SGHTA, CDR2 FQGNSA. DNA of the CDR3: TGTGCCAGCAGCTTAGAAAGCGGGGAGTACAATGAGCAGTTCTTC. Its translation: CASSLESGEYNEQFF.

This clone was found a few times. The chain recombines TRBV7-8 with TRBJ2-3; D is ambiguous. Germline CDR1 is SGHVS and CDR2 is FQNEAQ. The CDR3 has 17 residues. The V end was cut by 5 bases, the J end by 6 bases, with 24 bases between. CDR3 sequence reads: CASSQPRDFQALDTQYF. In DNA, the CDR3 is TGTGCCAGCAGCCAACCACGCGACTTTCAAGCACTCGATACGCAGTATTTT.

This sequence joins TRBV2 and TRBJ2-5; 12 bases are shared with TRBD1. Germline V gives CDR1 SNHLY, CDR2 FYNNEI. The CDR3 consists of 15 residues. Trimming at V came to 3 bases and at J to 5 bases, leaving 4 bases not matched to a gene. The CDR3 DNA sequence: TGTGCCAGCAGTGAGGGGACAGGGGGCCGGGAGACCCAGTACTTC. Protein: CASSEGTGGRETQYF.

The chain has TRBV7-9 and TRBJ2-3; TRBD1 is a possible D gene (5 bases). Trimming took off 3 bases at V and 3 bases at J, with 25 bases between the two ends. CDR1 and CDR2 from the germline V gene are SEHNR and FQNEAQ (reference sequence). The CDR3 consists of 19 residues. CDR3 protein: CASSFSRDSGQTGTDTQYF. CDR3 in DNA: TGTGCCAGCAGCTTTTCTAGAGACTCAGGGCAAACCGGAACAGATACGCAGTATTTT.

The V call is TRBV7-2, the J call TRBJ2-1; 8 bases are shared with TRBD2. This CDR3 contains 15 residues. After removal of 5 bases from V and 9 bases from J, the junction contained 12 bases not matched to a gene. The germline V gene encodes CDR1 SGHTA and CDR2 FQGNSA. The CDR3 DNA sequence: TGTGCCAGCAGCCAGACTAGCGCGAGGACCGGTGAGCAGTTCTTC. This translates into CASSQTSARTGEQFF.